This TCR beta chain emerged from a study of regulatory T cells in long-lasting Graves disease (dated by TCRdb to the early 2020s). Turning to the overall study: Persistent Graves' disease was defined as antithyroid drug treatment for over 5 years with persistently positive TSH receptor autoantibodies. Antithyroid drugs had been taken for 8.5 to 11 years on average by persistent Graves' disease patients in the clinical cohort. Patients with persistent Graves' disease were compared with patients with newly diagnosed Graves' disease using TCR sequencing and RNA sequencing of peripheral blood. A total of about 35 samples underwent TCR sequencing, from 13 patients with persistent Graves' disease and 20 patients with newly diagnosed Graves' disease. The study took place in China and was registered as a clinical trial. Beyond this particular receptor, the publication reports: Lower TCR Shannon entropy and fewer highly expanded clones were observed in persistent Graves' disease patients than in newly diagnosed patients, which suggested clonal expansion. Peripheral blood alone was examined, since thyroid tissue, which constituted the primary lesion, could not be accessed. Only the TCR beta chain was sequenced and analyzed. More public clonotypes were shared among persistent patients (roughly 2,700) than among newly diagnosed patients (966). Preferential use of TRBV28, TRBJ1-2 and TRBJ2-5 was observed in persistent disease, whereas TRBV20-1 and TRBJ2-1 were favored in newly diagnosed disease. The authors acknowledged the small sample size as a limitation that may reduce accuracy.

Library prep was done by multiplex PCR. The instrument given in TCRdb is Illumina HiSeq 4000. iRepertoire HTBI primers and Arm-PCR amplification of CDR3 regions were used to construct TCR beta libraries. Before sequencing, the PCR products underwent gel purification. From the authors' description of their analysis: Across samples, roughly 60 TRBV and over 11 TRBJ segments were identified and used for gene usage analysis of CDR3 amino acid clonotypes. Filtered high-quality paired reads were merged into contigs using COPE and FqMerger. BLAST was used to align contigs to IMGT TRBV, TRBD and TRBJ reference genes, with CDR3 defined following IMGT. Clonotypes above 0.1% frequency were classified as highly expanded clones. Shannon entropy served as the measure of repertoire diversity, while the Gini coefficient captured V-J evenness. A clonotype was considered public if more than one individual shared it. Clones were called with MiXCR by TCRdb after fastp trimmed the public reads at Q25, and only in-frame beta chains were retained. CDR3 protein duplicates are merged, each entry listing the most common genes and DNA. The V and J calls come from TCRdb's annotation, not from the publication. Across this sample there are hundreds of thousands of distinct CDR3 sequences, with around 23% seen only once. 13% to 15% of the sample rests with the top ten.

Trimming removed 4 bases from V and 6 bases from J, leaving 16 bases between the germline ends. CDR3 length: 14 amino acids, cysteine to phenylalanine. The kept DNA is CDR3 alone, 42 bases in frame from the first base. The germline V gene (reference sequence) yields DFQATT for CDR1 and SNEGSKA for CDR2. This sample's time point label indicates: persistent/refractory GD, antithyroid drugs over 5 years with positive TRAb. For both TCR sequencing and RNA sequencing, RNA was extracted from PBMCs using TRIzol. The diagnosis of Graves' disease followed American Thyroid Association guidelines. Patients for the study were recruited at an endocrinology department in Xi'an, China. Each patient gave approximately 10 milliliters of peripheral blood, collected in an EDTA anticoagulant tube. Ficoll Paque Plus density gradient separation was used to isolate PBMCs, and no further T cell sorting was done. An Agilent 2100 Bioanalyzer and agarose gel were used to assess RNA quality, and a NanoDrop 2000 was used to measure RNA concentration.

The table lists this clonotype with a few counts. It has no known antigen specificity. Base qualities are not recorded, but no much larger clone differs from it by a single base. Rearrangement joined TRBV20-1 to TRBJ2-4, with the D gene not clear enough to name. The input for sequencing was peripheral blood mononuclear cells (PBMCs), taken when the disease was refractory, from a patient treated with antithyroid drugs. This sequence originates from a female donor with Graves disease. The CDR3 protein is CSAKYLTRLNIQYF. In nucleotides, the sequence is TGCAGTGCTAAGTATCTGACAAGACTAAACATTCAGTACTTC.